This T cell receptor (beta chain) was found in a study of vaccination and CD4 T cells after COVID-19 (dated by TCRdb to between 2021 and 2024). Describing the broader study: Convalescent patients had a positive SARS-CoV-2 result on nasal swab PCR, and of these patients, fewer than ten had mild disease and one had severe disease. In the convalescent cohort there were six males and four females, among whom were two Hispanic individuals, seven Caucasians, two Asians and one multiracial person. Each participant got two doses of either the Pfizer-BioNTech BNT162b2 vaccine (n=8) or the Moderna mRNA-1273 vaccine (n=2). Post-COVID blood samples were collected from convalescent patients a median of around 100 days after diagnosis, with a range of roughly 30 to 170 days. The time from the second vaccine dose to post-vaccine blood sampling had a median of around 72 days and ranged from about 14 to 250 days. For stimulating the cultures, overlapping spike peptide pools were used, derived from SARS-CoV-2 as well as from the common cold coronaviruses HCoV-NL63, HCoV-OC43 and HCoV-229E. Control cultures received a CEFX viral epitope pool as the positive control, an HIV-1 Nef peptide pool as the negative control, or no peptide. In around 9 COVID-19 convalescent patients and a handful of infection-naive healthy vaccine recipients, researchers compared the spike-specific CD4+ TCR repertoire from before mRNA vaccination with the repertoire from after.

The library was produced with PCR. At the Johns Hopkins FTIC core, DNA from the cultured CD4+ T cells underwent TCR sequencing with the Oncomine TCR Beta short-read assay. Genomic DNA was extracted from the cultured CD4+ T cells with the QIAamp micro DNA kit. Oncomine TCR Beta libraries from cultured CD4+ T cells were pooled using unique dual indexes and sequenced on an Illumina iSeq 100. Per the authors' processing: Non-productive sequences were removed, and CDR3s that did not start with C, did not end with F or W, or were shorter than 7 amino acids were discarded. Antigen-specific clonotypes were identified using the MANAFEST web application through comparison of peptide-stimulated wells with reference and other culture wells. An FDR below 0.05, an odds ratio above 5, and a productive frequency above 0.1% in at least two of three replicate wells were required for clones to be considered positive. Cross-reactive clonotypes were defined as significantly expanded in both SARS-CoV-2 spike wells and at least one common cold coronavirus spike condition. Using R version 3.6.1, CDR3 homology was evaluated through Levenshtein distances (stringdist) along with unrooted phylogenetic trees (ape). Starting from the raw public reads, TCRdb applied fastp trimming at Q25, assembled clones with MiXCR and retained in-frame beta chains. Every entry covers one CDR3 protein and lists the most common genes and DNA from its rows. The V and J calls here are based on TCRdb, not the publication. The sample yields fewer than 15,000 distinct CDR3 sequences; under 65% were counted once. The ten most abundant clones make up 9.5% to 15% of the sample.

Points on this clonotype: The specificity of this receptor is unknown. No qualities accompany the bases; no much larger clone lies one base away.

This sample's treatment or condition label indicates: roughly nine-day PBMC culture with coronavirus spike peptide pools or control peptides (ViraFEST assay). The study used the ViraFEST assay, which expanded antigen-specific T cells with peptide pools and then identified expanded clonotypes by TCR sequencing. The positive SARS-CoV-2 PCR tests of the convalescent patients were dated from March to December 2020, before the Alpha, Beta and Delta variants emerged in the United States. About 2 million PBMCs per well were cultured in IMDM with 5% human AB serum and approximately 10 IU/ml IL-2, plus 10 ug/ml peptide pools. Half of the culture medium was replaced with fresh IL-2-containing medium on days 3 and 7. Once the cells had been in culture for ten to eleven days, the EasySep CD4+ T cell isolation kit was used to isolate CD4+ T cells by negative selection. PBMCs were separated from whole blood using Ficoll-Paque Plus gradient centrifugation and then either used fresh or cryopreserved at -140C. Triplicate wells were generally used for each culture condition.

What the authors observed across the whole study: Although the median number of SARS-CoV-2-reactive clonotypes went up from approximately 20 after infection to 35 to 40 after vaccination, the increase was not significant. The number of convalescent patients in the study was relatively small, and the study did not examine early timepoints following natural infection. In convalescent patients, a median 86.3% of post-vaccine SARS-CoV-2-reactive clones were detected only after vaccination, and vaccine-specific priming was suggested by this finding. In convalescent patients, nearly all vaccine-specific clones (304 of 307) were found to be mono-reactive for SARS-CoV-2 spike rather than cross-reactive with common cold coronaviruses.

The CDR3, from cysteine to phenylalanine, totals 12 residues. Only the CDR3 region is kept as DNA, spanning 36 bases read in frame from base 1. Between the V and J ends, shortened by 5 bases and 2 bases respectively, the junction contains 1 base. Material for sequencing was CD4+ T cells from blood, cultured in vitro. The rearranged chain carries TRBV12-3 or TRBV12-4 and TRBJ2-6, with the D gene not confidently named. The sequence derives from a human donor who had recovered from COVID-19. The DNA sequence is as follows: TGTGCCAGCAGTACTGGGGCCAACGTCCTGACTTTC. This encodes CASSTGANVLTF.